Below are 20 T cell receptor beta chains sequenced from a single sample in a study of blood T cell repertoires in COVID-19. TCRdb keeps only in-frame clones here, not all; method: immunoSEQ multiplex PCR. The profile covers 55,000 to 90,000 clones, with more than 75% appearing a single time and approximately 1.5% taken by the ten largest. The sample was peripheral blood. These receptors all stem from a human donor in a cohort sampled during active COVID-19.

The rearrangement joins TRBV19 to TRBJ2-2; tentative D call: TRBD2 (6 bases). CDR3 length: 15 residues. CDR1 is LNHDA and CDR2 is SQIVND in the germline V gene (reference sequence). Trimming left V 7 bases short and J 2 bases short, with 14 bases between. CDR3 bases: TGTGCCAGTACCAATCCCGGGGGTAACACCGGGGAGCTGTTTTTT. Protein: CASTNPGGNTGELFF.

This clone was recorded only once. J is TRBJ2-1 and V is TRBV3-1 (or the pseudogene TRBV3-2); D is undetermined. CDR1 and CDR2 from the germline V gene are LGHDT and YNNKEL (reference sequence). CDR3 length equals 15 residues. With 4 bases removed from V and 4 bases from J, the gap between germline ends came to 14 bases. The CDR3 spells CASSPVESYYNEQFF. For the CDR3, the DNA is TGTGCCAGCAGCCCCGTAGAGTCTTATTACAATGAGCAGTTCTTC.

In this sample, this clone turned up once. The rearrangement links TRBV6-1 to TRBJ2-1; TRBD2 is a possible D gene (6 bases). Trimming shortened V by 4 bases and J by 9 bases, and 31 bases separated the two germline ends. CDR1 MNHNS and CDR2 SASEGT come from the germline V gene. CDR3 size: 19 residues. This chain's CDR3 is CASSAHSTNTGTPRGEQFF. The CDR3 coding sequence is TGTGCCAGCAGTGCACACTCCACCAATACCGGGACTCCTCGCGGTGAGCAGTTCTTC.

The chain links TRBV28 to TRBJ2-7, with 7 nucleotides matching TRBD2. The trim removed 10 bases at V and 0 bases at J, leaving 9 bases unmatched. The CDR3 is 14 residues long. CDR1 MDHEN and CDR2 SYDVKM come from the germline V gene. CDR3: CATTSAGASYEQYF. CDR3 sequence (DNA): TGTGCCACCACAAGCGCGGGAGCCTCCTACGAGCAGTACTTC.

This clone showed up just once. V usage is TRBV11-2 and J usage is TRBJ2-5; TRBD2 matches at 7 bases. Germline CDR1 reads SGHAT; CDR2 reads FQNNGV. V lost 5 bases to trimming and J lost 5 bases; unmatched junction nucleotides: 11. The CDR3 runs 15 residues. This chain's CDR3 is CASSPGGSIFETQYF. CDR3 DNA sequence: TGTGCCAGCAGCCCCGGCGGGAGTATTTTTGAGACCCAGTACTTC.

The V call is TRBV6-4, the J call TRBJ2-1; TRBD2 aligns across 13 bases. This CDR3 spans 17 amino acids. Germline-derived CDR1 and CDR2 are MRHNA and SNTAGT. The V and J ends lost 3 bases and 5 bases, in that order; junction bases with no gene match: 7. CDR3 in DNA: TGTGCCAGCAGTGAAGCTCCGGGACTAGCGGGAAACAATGAGCAGTTCTTC. Protein product: CASSEAPGLAGNNEQFF.

The chain couples TRBV7-8 to TRBJ2-3, with 10 bases fitting TRBD2. Germline CDR1 and CDR2: SGHVS and FQNEAQ. The CDR3 length is 18 residues. The V segment lost 1 base and the J segment 2 bases; nucleotides outside the gene matches: 9. CDR3 loop: CASSLGRLLAGATDTQYF. CDR3 in DNA: TGTGCCAGCAGCTTAGGGAGGCTGCTAGCGGGAGCCACAGATACGCAGTATTTT.

The genes are TRBV25-1 and TRBJ2-3; the D is unclear. The germline gives CDR1 MGHDK, CDR2 SYGVNS. The ends were cut back, 6 bases at V and 4 bases at J, with 20 bases in the middle. The CDR3 length is 16 residues. CDR3 bases: TGTGCCAGCAGCGGCGGCGCGACCCTTTTCTCAGATACGCAGTATTTT. Encoded protein: CASSGGATLFSDTQYF.

The chain is built from TRBV3-1 (or the pseudogene TRBV3-2) and TRBJ2-3; D is possibly TRBD2 (7 bases). This CDR3 is 13 amino acids long. Germline-derived CDR1 and CDR2 are LGHDT and YNNKEL (reference sequence). Deletions cut 4 bases from V and 14 bases from J, with 19 bases between. CDR3 nucleotide sequence: TGTGCCAGCAGCCTGGGGGGGCAAAGTATAAGGTATTTT. It translates to CASSLGGQSIRYF.

V is TRBV7-8 and J is TRBJ2-7; D is undetermined. V was pared by 0 bases and J by 3 bases, with 9 bases between. This CDR3 has 14 amino acids. Germline CDR1 reads SGHVS; CDR2 reads FQNEAQ. CDR3 DNA: TGTGCCAGCAGCTTAGCAGAGGATCGCTACGAGCAGTACGTC. Translation gives CASSLAEDRYEQYV.

The chain uses TRBV27 and TRBJ1-1; D remains unclear. Trimming cost V 7 bases and J 0 bases, with 9 bases left between them. Germline CDR1 MNHEY, CDR2 SMNVEV (reference sequence). The length of the CDR3 is 13 residues. CDR3 amino acids: CASKINMNTEAFF. CDR3 nucleotides: TGTGCCAGCAAAATTAATATGAACACTGAAGCTTTCTTT.

A few counts support this clone. This rearrangement joins TRBV5-1 to TRBJ2-3, with D hard to call. The germline gives CDR1 SGHRS, CDR2 YFSETQ. This CDR3 has 15 amino acids. V was shortened by 0 bases and J by 5 bases, with 13 bases between the two germline ends. The CDR3 reads CASSLVRREVDTQYF. The CDR3, as DNA: TGCGCCAGCAGCTTGGTGCGGAGAGAGGTAGATACGCAGTATTTT.

V and J are TRBV5-5 and TRBJ1-2; D is perhaps TRBD1 (6 bases). V was cut by 2 bases and J by 0 bases, with 8 bases left in between. This CDR3 has 14 amino acids. Per germline, CDR1 SGHKS and CDR2 YYEKEE (reference sequence). CDR3 DNA: TGTGCCAGCAGCTTCGGACAGCCTAACTATGGCTACACCTTC. Translation gives CASSFGQPNYGYTF.

The table lists this clone with a count of one. The chain carries TRBV5-4 and TRBJ2-3; a possible D gene is TRBD1 (5 bases). CDR3 length: 16 amino acids. Germline CDR1 is SGHNT and CDR2 is YYREEE (reference sequence). V was shortened by 0 bases and J by 5 bases, with 16 bases between the two germline ends. The CDR3 region is CASSLGSGPGQDTQYF. The CDR3 DNA reads as TGTGCCAGCAGCTTGGGAAGTGGGCCAGGGCAAGATACGCAGTATTTT.

The V gene is TRBV5-6, the J gene TRBJ2-6; TRBD1 agrees at 10 bases. With 2 bases clipped from V and 0 bases from J, the junction kept 5 bases outside the gene matches. CDR3 length: 18 amino acids. Germline V gives CDR1 SGHDT, CDR2 YYEEEE. The CDR3, as DNA: TGTGCCAGCAGCTTAGGGGACAGGGGTCTCTCTGGGGCCAACGTCCTGACTTTC. Its protein is CASSLGDRGLSGANVLTF.

This chain links TRBV7-3 with TRBJ2-1; TRBD2 agrees at 12 bases. The ends lost 5 bases at V and 9 bases at J; junction bases unmatched: 5. This CDR3 comprises 14 residues. The germline V gene has CDR1 SGHTA and CDR2 FQGTGA. CDR3 in DNA: TGTGCCAGCAGCCGACTAGCGGGAGAGGGTGAGCAGTTCTTC. As protein: CASSRLAGEGEQFF.

The chain has TRBV10-2 and TRBJ2-5, with a weak D call TRBD1 (5 bases). The CDR3 length is 13 residues. CDR1 is WSHSY and CDR2 is SAAADI in the germline V gene. V lost 6 bases and J lost 4, with 12 bases in between. The CDR3 DNA sequence: TGCGCCAGCAGAGTAACAGGAGCAGAGACCCAGTACTTC. As protein: CASRVTGAETQYF.

The chain has TRBV6-2 or TRBV6-3 and TRBJ2-5; TRBD2 matches at 8 bases. The CDR3 is 15 residues long. The J segment lost 5 bases and the V segment lost 2 bases, leaving 7 bases of the junction unmatched. Germline CDR1 is MNHEY and CDR2 is SVGEGT. This CDR3 is CASSYNAGGSETQYF. The CDR3 DNA reads as TGTGCCAGCAGTTACAATGCGGGGGGTTCGGAGACCCAGTACTTC.

This sequence joins TRBV19 and TRBJ2-1, with TRBD2 matching 7 bases. Germline V CDR1 and CDR2: LNHDA, SQIVND (reference sequence). This CDR3 spans 14 amino acids. V lost 3 bases to trimming and J lost 6 bases; unmatched junction nucleotides: 5. The CDR3 DNA reads TGTGCCAGTAGTATCCCCGGGACTATCAATGAGCAGTTCTTC. Residues: CASSIPGTINEQFF. Based on the CDR3 plus reference TRBV19 and TRBJ2-1, the full variable domain is DGGITQSPKYLFRKEGQNVTLSCEQNLNHDAMYWYRQDPGQGLRLIYYSQIVNDFQKGDIAEGYSVSREKKESFPLTVTSAQKNPTAFYLCASSIPGTINEQFFGPGTRLTVL.

Remarks on this clone: The same CDR3 is also encoded by other DNA sequences in this sample. This sequence joins TRBV27 and TRBJ1-2; D might be TRBD1 (6 bases). With 6 bases removed from V and 2 bases from J, the gap between germline ends came to 10 bases. Germline values: CDR1 MNHEY, CDR2 SMNVEV (reference sequence). The CDR3 is made up of 13 amino acids. The CDR3 DNA follows: TGTGCCAGCAGCTTAACAGGGAACTATGGCTACACCTTC. As protein: CASSLTGNYGYTF.